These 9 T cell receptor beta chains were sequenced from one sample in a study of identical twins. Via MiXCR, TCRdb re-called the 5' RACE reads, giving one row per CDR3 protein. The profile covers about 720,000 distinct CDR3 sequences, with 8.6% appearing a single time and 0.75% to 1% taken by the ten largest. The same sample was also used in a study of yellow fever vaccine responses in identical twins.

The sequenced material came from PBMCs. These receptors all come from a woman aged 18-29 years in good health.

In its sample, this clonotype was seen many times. CDR3 protein: CASSLDLAGVNEQYF. Written as DNA, the CDR3 is TGTGCCAGCAGCTTAGATCTAGCGGGAGTGAACGAGCAGTACTTC. The chain combines TRBV11-2 with TRBJ2-7; TRBD2 agrees at 10 bases. The CDR3 is made up of 15 amino acids. Germline trimming cut 0 bases from V and 5 bases from J; bases unmatched to any gene: 4. The germline V gene encodes CDR1 SGHAT and CDR2 FQNNGV. The full variable domain, rest sourced from reference TRBV11-2 and TRBJ2-7, is EAGVAQSPRYKIIEKRQSVAFWCNPISGHATLYWYQQILGQGPKLLIQFQNNGVVDDSQLPKDRFSAERLKGVDSTLKIQPAKLEDSAVYLCASSLDLAGVNEQYFGPGTRLTVT.

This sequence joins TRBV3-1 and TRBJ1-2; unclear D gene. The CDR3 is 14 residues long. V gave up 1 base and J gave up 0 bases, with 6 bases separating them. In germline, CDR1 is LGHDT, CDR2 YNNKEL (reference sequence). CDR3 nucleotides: TGTGCCAGCAGCCAAGCCAGTTCTAACTATGGCTACACCTTC. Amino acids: CASSQASSNYGYTF.

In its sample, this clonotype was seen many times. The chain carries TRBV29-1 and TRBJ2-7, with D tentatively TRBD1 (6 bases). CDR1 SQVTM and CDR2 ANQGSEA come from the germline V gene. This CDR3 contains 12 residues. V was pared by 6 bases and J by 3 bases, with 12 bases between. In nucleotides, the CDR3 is TGCAGCGTCGGGACATTCGACTACGAGCAGTACTTC. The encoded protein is CSVGTFDYEQYF.

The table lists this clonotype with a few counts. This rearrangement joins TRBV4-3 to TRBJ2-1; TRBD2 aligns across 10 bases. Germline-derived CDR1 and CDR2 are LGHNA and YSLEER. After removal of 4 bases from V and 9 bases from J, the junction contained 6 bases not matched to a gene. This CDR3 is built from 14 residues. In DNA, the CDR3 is TGCGCCAGCAGCCGCAAACTAGCGGGGAGTGAGCAGTTCTTC. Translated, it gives CASSRKLAGSEQFF.

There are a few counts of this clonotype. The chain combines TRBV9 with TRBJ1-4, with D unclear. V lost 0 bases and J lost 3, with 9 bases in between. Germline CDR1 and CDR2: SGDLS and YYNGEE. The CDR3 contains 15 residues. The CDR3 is CASSVDEYPNEKLFF. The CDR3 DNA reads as TGTGCCAGCAGCGTAGATGAGTACCCTAATGAAAAACTGTTTTTT.

CDR3 DNA sequence: TGCAGTGCGCGACAGGTCGACAATGAGCAGTTCTTC. Its translation: CSARQVDNEQFF. The chain combines TRBV20-1 with TRBJ2-1; a weak D match, TRBD1 (6 bases). V was clipped by 6 bases and J by 5 bases, with 11 bases between them. Germline V gives CDR1 DFQATT, CDR2 SNEGSKA (reference sequence). There are 12 residues in the CDR3.

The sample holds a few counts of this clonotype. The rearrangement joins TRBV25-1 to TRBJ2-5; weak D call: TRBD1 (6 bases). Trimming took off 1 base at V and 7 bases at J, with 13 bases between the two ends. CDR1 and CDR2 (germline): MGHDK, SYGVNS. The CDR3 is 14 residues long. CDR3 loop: CASSELGGEGTQYF. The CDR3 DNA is TGTGCCAGCAGTGAATTAGGGGGAGAAGGGACCCAGTACTTC.

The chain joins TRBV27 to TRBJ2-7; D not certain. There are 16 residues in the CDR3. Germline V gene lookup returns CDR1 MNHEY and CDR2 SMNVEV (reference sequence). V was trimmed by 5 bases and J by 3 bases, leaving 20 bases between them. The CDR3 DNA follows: TGTGCCAGCAGTGACTCTCGCCAACTACGAGACTACGAGCAGTACTTC. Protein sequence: CASSDSRQLRDYEQYF.

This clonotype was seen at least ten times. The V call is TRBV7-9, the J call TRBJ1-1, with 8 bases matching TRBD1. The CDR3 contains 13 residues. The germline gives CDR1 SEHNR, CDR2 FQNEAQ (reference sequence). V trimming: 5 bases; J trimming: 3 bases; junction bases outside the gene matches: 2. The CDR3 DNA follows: TGTGCCAGCAGCGGACAGGGTTACACTGAAGCTTTCTTT. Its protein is CASSGQGYTEAFF.